The 5 T cell receptor beta chains presented below share a single source sample, sequenced in a study of T cells in localized non-small cell lung cancer. Generated by immunoSEQ multiplex PCR, the TCRdb table keeps only in-frame clones and is missing some. The data contain 55,000 to 80,000 clones, about four fifths of them singletons. The material sequenced was peripheral blood, taken before any cancer treatment. The receptor source for this set is an older female donor with stage I lung adenocarcinoma.

This CDR3 is CASSGRVRGEAFF. CDR3 sequence (DNA): TGTGCCAGCAGCGGGCGAGTCAGGGGTGAAGCTTTCTTT. The chain carries TRBV11-2 and TRBJ1-1, with D tentatively TRBD1 (6 bases). CDR1 is SGHAT and CDR2 is FQNNGV in the germline V gene. The CDR3 is made up of 13 amino acids. V was clipped by 5 bases and J by 7 bases, with 14 bases between them.

This chain connects TRBV2 to TRBJ1-6; TRBD1 is a possible D gene (5 bases). The CDR3 contains 13 residues. V lost 6 bases and J 10 bases, leaving 13 bases between the germline ends. Germline-derived CDR1 and CDR2 are SNHLY and FYNNEI. For the CDR3, the DNA is TGTGCCAGCAGGGGCAGGGAAGGATCACCCCTCCACTTT. It is translated as CASRGREGSPLHF. The full variable domain, completed using reference TRBV2 and TRBJ1-6, is EPEVTQTPSHQVTQMGQEVILRCVPISNHLYFYWYRQILGQKVEFLVSFYNNEISEKSEIFDDQFSVERPDGSNFTLKIRSTKLEDSAMYFCASRGREGSPLHFGNGTRLTVT.

This sequence joins TRBV6-5 and TRBJ1-1, with D unresolved. This CDR3 comprises 13 residues. The V gene lost 0 bases and the J gene lost 11 bases, with 13 bases spanning the gap. Germline V gene lookup returns CDR1 MNHEY and CDR2 SVGAGI. CDR3 residues: CASSYSREGGAFF. The CDR3 DNA sequence: TGTGCCAGCAGTTACTCAAGGGAAGGTGGGGCTTTCTTT.

V is TRBV6-4 and J is TRBJ2-1; D possibly corresponds to TRBD2 (5 bases). V lost 4 bases and J lost 0, with 10 bases in between. The CDR3 has 15 amino acids. The germline gives CDR1 MRHNA, CDR2 SNTAGT. The chain's CDR3 is CASSVTGSSYNEQFF. In nucleotides, the CDR3 is TGTGCCAGCAGTGTTACTGGGAGCTCCTACAATGAGCAGTTCTTC.

V is TRBV7-9 and J is TRBJ2-3; 9 nucleotides line up with TRBD2. This CDR3 is built from 17 residues. Germline CDR1 and CDR2: SEHNR and FQNEAQ (reference sequence). Trimming removed 3 bases from V and 0 bases from J; junction bases left unmatched: 7. CDR3 in amino acids: CASSFPTSGPSTDTQYF. Written as DNA, the CDR3 is TGTGCCAGCAGCTTCCCCACTAGCGGGCCTAGCACAGATACGCAGTATTTT. The full variable domain, its missing parts supplied by reference TRBV7-9 and TRBJ2-3, is DTGVSQNPRHKITKRGQNVTFRCDPISEHNRLYWYRQTLGQGPEFLTYFQNEAQLEKSRLLSDRFSAERPKGSFSTLEIQRTEQGDSAMYLCASSFPTSGPSTDTQYFGPGTRLTVL.